This entry features one T cell receptor (beta chain) sequence. This sample was taken from a study of T cells in Graves' hyperthyroidism and ophthalmopathy. The investigators amplified TCR beta CDR3 regions from RNA transcripts. The TCR CDR3 first-round RT-PCR relied on the HTBI primer set. TCRdb processed the multiplex PCR reads anew with MiXCR; each CDR3 protein has one entry. The data show about 640,000 distinct CDR3 sequences, with approximately 15% seen just once and around an eighth held by the top ten. The CDR3 is 15 amino acids. The V gene's germline CDR1 is SNHLY and CDR2 FYNNEI. Trimming at V came to 3 bases and at J to 1 base, leaving 4 bases not matched to a gene.

The sequence came from a woman aged 45-65 years with Graves' ophthalmopathy. V and J are TRBV2 and TRBJ1-1, with TRBD1 matching 8 bases. Source material: blood. This chain's CDR3 is CASSETGVGNTEAFF. CDR3 DNA sequence: TGTGCCAGCAGTGAGACAGGGGTGGGGAACACTGAAGCTTTCTTT.